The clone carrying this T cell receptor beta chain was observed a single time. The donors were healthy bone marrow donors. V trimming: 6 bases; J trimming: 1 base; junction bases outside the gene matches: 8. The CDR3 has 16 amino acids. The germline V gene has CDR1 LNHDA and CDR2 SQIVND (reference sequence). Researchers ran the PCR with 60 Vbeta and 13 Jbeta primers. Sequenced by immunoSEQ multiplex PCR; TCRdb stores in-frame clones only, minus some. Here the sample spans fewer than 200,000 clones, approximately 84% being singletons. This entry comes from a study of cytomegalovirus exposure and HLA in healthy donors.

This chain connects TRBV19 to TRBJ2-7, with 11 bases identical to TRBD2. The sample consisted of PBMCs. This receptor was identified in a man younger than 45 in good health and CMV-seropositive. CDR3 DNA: TGTGCCAGTAGCAGGGCCGGGACTAGCGGATCCTACGAGCAGTACTTC. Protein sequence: CASSRAGTSGSYEQYF.